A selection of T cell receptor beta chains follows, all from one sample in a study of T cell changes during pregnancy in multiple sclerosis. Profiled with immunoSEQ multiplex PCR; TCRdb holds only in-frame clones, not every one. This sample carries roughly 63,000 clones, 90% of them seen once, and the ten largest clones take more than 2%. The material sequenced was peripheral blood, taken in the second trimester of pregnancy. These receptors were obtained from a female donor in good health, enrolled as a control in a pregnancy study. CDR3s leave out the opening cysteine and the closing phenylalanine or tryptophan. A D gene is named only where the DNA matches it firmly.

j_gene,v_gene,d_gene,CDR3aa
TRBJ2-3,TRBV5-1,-,ASRLTDTQY
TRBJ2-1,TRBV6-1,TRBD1,ASSASGTGGNEQF
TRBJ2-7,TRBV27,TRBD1,ASGNRGSYEQY
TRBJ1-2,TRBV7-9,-,ASSLASRGGYT
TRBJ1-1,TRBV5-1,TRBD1,ASSGGTVEAF
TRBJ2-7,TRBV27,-,ASGFSGTGDEQY
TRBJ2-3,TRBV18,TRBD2,ASSPRLAGSADTQY
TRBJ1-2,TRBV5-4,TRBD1,ASSLSPGGGNGYT
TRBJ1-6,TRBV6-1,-,ASSEADDRGSPLH
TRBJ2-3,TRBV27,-,ASTSRGAGADTQY
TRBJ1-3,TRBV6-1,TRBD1,ASSPGTEGNTIY
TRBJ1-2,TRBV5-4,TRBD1,ASSLGHRGPNYGYT
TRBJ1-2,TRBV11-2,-,ASSPGNRVS
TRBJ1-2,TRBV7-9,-,ASSLLVDYGYT
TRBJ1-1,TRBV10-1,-,ASSRGTVTTEAF
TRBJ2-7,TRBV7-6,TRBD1,ASSLATGVVSEQY
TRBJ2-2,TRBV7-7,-,ASSLEAASNTGELF
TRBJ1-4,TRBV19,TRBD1,ASSEGQGSEKLF
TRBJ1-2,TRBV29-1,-,SVAGEGYT
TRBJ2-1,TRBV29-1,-,SVAKQGIEQF
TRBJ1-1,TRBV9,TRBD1,ASSVEGATEAF
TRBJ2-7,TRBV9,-,ASSATWTTYEQY
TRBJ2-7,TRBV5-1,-,ASSLTVYEQY
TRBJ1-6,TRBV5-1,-,ASSLAEGVGSPLH
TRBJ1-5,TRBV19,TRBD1,ASRIGQGIGQPQH
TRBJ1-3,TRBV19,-,ASSTQTGSGNTIY
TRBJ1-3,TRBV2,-,ASSDRDRSGNTIY
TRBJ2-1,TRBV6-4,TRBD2,ASSDSSGDYNEQF
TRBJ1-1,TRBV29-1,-,SAARTENTEAF
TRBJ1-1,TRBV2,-,ASSDREGGTEAF
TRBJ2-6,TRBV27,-,ASSDNSGANVLT
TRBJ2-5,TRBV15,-,ATSRGLQETQY
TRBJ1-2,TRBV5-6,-,ASSFARDYGYT
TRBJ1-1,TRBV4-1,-,ASSQDRRDTEAF
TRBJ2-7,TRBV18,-,ASSPNRETYEQY
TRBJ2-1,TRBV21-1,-,ASSKVPGGPYNEQF
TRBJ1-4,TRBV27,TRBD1,ASSPMTGSTNEKLF
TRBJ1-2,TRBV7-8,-,ASSPGRGRYGYT
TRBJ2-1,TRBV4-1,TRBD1,ASSLGQGAVEQF
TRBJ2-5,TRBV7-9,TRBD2,ASSLSRSGGMQETQY
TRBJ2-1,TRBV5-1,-,ASSWTAAYEQF
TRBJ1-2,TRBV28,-,ASSFPTGGRSYYT
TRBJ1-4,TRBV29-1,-,SIYFPGNNEKLF
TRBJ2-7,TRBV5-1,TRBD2,ASSPDSGGALDEQY
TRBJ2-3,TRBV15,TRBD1,ATSRDVGQGIFDTQY
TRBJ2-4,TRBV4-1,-,ASSQEVSSNIQY
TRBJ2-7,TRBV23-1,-,ASSLRASYEQY
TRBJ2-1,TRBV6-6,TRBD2,ASSPAGDSYNEQF
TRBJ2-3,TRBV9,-,ASSSYFTDTQY
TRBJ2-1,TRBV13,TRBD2,ASSLRGGQNEQF
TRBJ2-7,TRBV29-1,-,SARDWAFEQY
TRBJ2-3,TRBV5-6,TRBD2,ASTFGGLAAHTQY
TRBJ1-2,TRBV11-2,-,ASSLAGLLNYGYT
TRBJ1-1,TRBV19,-,ASSTRQYKPTEAF
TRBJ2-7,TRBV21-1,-,ASSKRLAAYEQY
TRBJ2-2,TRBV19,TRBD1,ASSGDSYTGELF
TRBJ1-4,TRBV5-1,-,ASSGDNREKLF
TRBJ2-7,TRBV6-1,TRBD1,ASGPGGYEQY
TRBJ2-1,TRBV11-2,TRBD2,ASSLGLAADNEQF
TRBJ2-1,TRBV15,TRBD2,ATSRDPVGLAGRNEQF